The 27 T cell receptor beta chains below all came from one sample that was sequenced in a study of blood T cell repertoires in COVID-19 (dated by TCRdb to 2018 to 2020). The protocol used for the library was the immunoSEQ multiplex PCR assay. The immuneACCESS repertoire file appears here via TCRdb, limited to in-frame rearrangements. These files lack a portion of the clones; in checked studies, under half of the deficit traces to unresolved V genes, and the cause of the others is not known. The sample contains about 180,000 clones, around 88% of them found a single time. The top ten hold around 4% of the sample. The material sequenced was peripheral blood. Receptor source: a woman between 25 and 40 years old with acute or convalescent COVID-19.

The V call is TRBV24-1, the J call TRBJ2-1; D gene ambiguous. Trimming pared 4 bases from V and 8 bases from J, leaving 8 bases between. Germline V gives CDR1 KGHDR, CDR2 SFDVKD. The CDR3 contains 12 residues. DNA of the CDR3: TGTGCCACCAGTGACCGAAGAGATGAGCAGTTCTTC. Its translation: CATSDRRDEQFF.

V usage is TRBV9 and J usage is TRBJ2-1; 8 bases are a match to TRBD2. With 0 bases clipped from V and 9 bases from J, the junction kept 5 bases outside the gene matches. This CDR3 region has 14 residues. Germline CDR1 SGDLS, CDR2 YYNGEE. The CDR3 DNA reads TGTGCCAGCAGCGTAGACGGGAGGGCCATTGAGCAGTTCTTC. This codes for CASSVDGRAIEQFF.

V gene TRBV2 combines with J gene TRBJ1-4; no definite D call. From germline, CDR1 is SNHLY and CDR2 FYNNEI. This CDR3 has 17 amino acids. V lost 7 bases, J lost 7 bases, and 25 bases lay in between. The CDR3 region is CASILRRETVGSEKLFF. The CDR3 region has the DNA TGTGCCAGCATATTGCGCCGGGAGACGGTGGGGTCTGAAAAACTGTTTTTT.

The chain uses TRBV12-3 or TRBV12-4 and TRBJ2-1; tentatively, D is TRBD2 (6 bases). This CDR3 is built from 13 residues. Trimming cost V 6 bases and J 6 bases, with 12 bases left between them. CDR3 DNA sequence: TGTGCCAGCAGGCGGGGACTTCCCAATGAGCAGTTCTTC. Protein product: CASRRGLPNEQFF.

This chain uses TRBV24-1 with TRBJ1-2; D is undetermined. The V end was cut by 0 bases, the J end by 4 bases, with 14 bases between. CDR3 size: 16 residues. Germline V CDR1 and CDR2: KGHDR, SFDVKD. CDR3 nucleotide sequence: TGTGCCACCAGTGATTTGCCGGCCAGGTTGGTCTATGGCTACACCTTC. This sequence encodes CATSDLPARLVYGYTF.

The chain is built from TRBV10-3 and TRBJ1-6, with 7 bases fitting TRBD1. The germline gives CDR1 ENHRY, CDR2 SYGVKD. This CDR3 is 16 amino acids long. V trimming: 0 bases; J trimming: 4 bases; junction bases outside the gene matches: 3. The CDR3 loop is CAISESGGSYNSPLHF. CDR3 sequence (DNA): TGTGCCATCAGTGAGTCAGGGGGCTCATATAATTCACCCCTCCACTTT.

The genes are TRBV10-3 and TRBJ1-5; TRBD1 agrees at 9 bases. CDR3 length: 13 residues. Looked up from germline, CDR1 is ENHRY and CDR2 is SYGVKD. V dropped 11 bases and J dropped 5; count of bases not matched to a gene: 7. In nucleotides, the CDR3 is TGTGCCTCAGGACAGGGGTCGGATCAGCCCCAGCATTTT. Its translation: CASGQGSDQPQHF.

CDR3 nucleotide sequence: TGTGCCAGCAGCCAAGGTAGCATCCCGGCGGAGACCCAGTACTTC. Amino acid sequence: CASSQGSIPAETQYF. The chain uses TRBV14 and TRBJ2-5; D call uncertain. The CDR3 runs 15 residues. Germline CDR1 reads SGHDN; CDR2 reads FVKESK. V lost 1 base and J lost 5, with 14 bases in between.

This chain links TRBV4-2 with TRBJ2-3, with TRBD2 matching over 8 bases. CDR3 length equals 18 residues. The V gene's germline CDR1 is LGHNA and CDR2 YNFKEQ. The trim removed 0 bases at V and 7 bases at J, leaving 15 bases unmatched. The CDR3 spells CASSQDLRRGARSNTQYF. The CDR3 coding sequence is TGTGCCAGCAGCCAAGATTTGAGGCGGGGGGCCCGGTCTAATACGCAGTATTTT.

The gene calls are TRBV6-6 and TRBJ1-5, with D possibly matching TRBD1 (5 bases). V shed 6 bases and J shed 3 bases, with 12 bases lying between them. The germline V gene encodes CDR1 MNHNY and CDR2 SVGAGI (reference sequence). The CDR3 extends over 14 amino acids. Here the CDR3 reads CASRPGHTNQPQHF. Here the CDR3 DNA reads TGTGCCAGCAGGCCCGGACACACCAATCAGCCCCAGCATTTT.

The rearrangement joins TRBV25-1 to TRBJ2-7, with 9 bases fitting TRBD1. In germline, CDR1 is MGHDK, CDR2 SYGVNS. The CDR3 has 13 amino acids. J lost 7 bases, V lost 6 bases, and 7 bases had no gene match. CDR3 bases: TGTGCCAGCAGGGGGACAGGGACAGGAGAGCAGTACTTC. Translating it yields CASRGTGTGEQYF.

This clone was detected only once. The chain combines TRBV6-5 with TRBJ2-2; D remains unclear. CDR1 and CDR2 from the germline V gene are MNHEY and SVGAGI. The CDR3 has 12 amino acids. The V end was cut by 7 bases, the J end by 5 bases, with 8 bases between. The CDR3 DNA sequence: TGTGCCAGCACCCTGAGTACCGGGGAGCTGTTTTTT. It encodes CASTLSTGELFF.

The J gene is TRBJ2-1, the V gene TRBV18, with TRBD2 as a possible D gene (5 bases). This CDR3 contains 14 residues. The germline V and J ends were trimmed by 0 bases and 9 bases, with 12 bases remaining between them. Germline V gene lookup returns CDR1 KGHSH and CDR2 LQKENI. Here the CDR3 reads CASSPPSSYGEQFF. The DNA for the CDR3 is TGTGCCAGCTCACCACCGTCTAGCTACGGTGAGCAGTTCTTC.

J is TRBJ2-5 and V is TRBV19; D is possibly TRBD2 (6 bases). V was clipped by 3 bases and J by 3 bases, with 11 bases between them. Germline V gene sequence: CDR1 LNHDA, CDR2 SQIVND (reference sequence). This CDR3 is 14 amino acids long. CDR3 sequence (DNA): TGTGCCAGTAGTATGTGGCGGGGTGAAGAGACCCAGTACTTC. Its protein is CASSMWRGEETQYF.

The chain joins TRBV5-6 to TRBJ1-3; no reliable D call. Germline assignment: CDR1 SGHDT and CDR2 YYEEEE. With 2 bases removed from V and 4 bases from J, the gap between germline ends came to 4 bases. The length of the CDR3 is 12 residues. The CDR3 reads CASSFQGNTIYF. CDR3 sequence (DNA): TGTGCCAGCAGCTTCCAGGGAAACACCATATATTTT.

This rearrangement joins TRBV29-1 to TRBJ2-3; D is possibly TRBD1 (6 bases). The length of the CDR3 is 16 residues. Germline values: CDR1 SQVTM, CDR2 ANQGSEA. V lost 7 bases and J 6 bases, leaving 26 bases between the germline ends. CDR3 coding DNA: TGCAGCGCCTCCATCTTGGTAATAAGGGACACTGATACGCAGTATTTT. This codes for CSASILVIRDTDTQYF.

This clone was recorded once. The genes are TRBV30 and TRBJ1-2; D is possibly TRBD1 (6 bases). Trimming removed 2 bases from V and 7 bases from J, with 17 bases in between. In germline, CDR1 is GTSNPN, CDR2 SVGIG (reference sequence). The CDR3 covers 14 residues. This CDR3 reads CAWSTTGFSTGYTF. In DNA, the CDR3 is TGTGCCTGGAGTACCACAGGGTTTAGTACTGGCTACACCTTC. Full variable domain (rest looked up from reference TRBV30 and TRBJ1-2): SQTIHQWPATLVQPVGSPLSLECTVEGTSNPNLYWYRQAAGRGLQLLFYSVGIGQISSEVPQNLSASRPQDRQFILSSKKLLLSDSGFYLCAWSTTGFSTGYTFGSGTRLTVV.

The CDR3 protein is CASKEGGTEAFF. CDR3 bases: TGTGCCAGCAAAGAGGGGGGGACTGAAGCTTTCTTT. The chain recombines TRBV6-5 with TRBJ1-1, with D possibly TRBD1 on 6 matching bases. The V end was cut by 7 bases, the J end by 5 bases, with 11 bases between. CDR3 length: 12 amino acids. Germline V CDR1 and CDR2: MNHEY, SVGAGI.

V gene TRBV11-3 combines with J gene TRBJ2-3; a weak D match, TRBD1 (6 bases). V shed 5 bases and J shed 8 bases, with 14 bases lying between them. Per germline, CDR1 SGHNT and CDR2 YENEEA. The CDR3 has 13 amino acids. Here the CDR3 DNA reads TGTGCCAGCAGCACCCGGACAGACCTTACGCAGTATTTT. This codes for CASSTRTDLTQYF.

The CDR3 loop reads CASSQDTTRLAEQYF. The CDR3 coding sequence is TGTGCCAGCAGCCAAGATACCACTAGACTTGCCGAGCAGTACTTC. The rearrangement uses TRBV3-1 (or the pseudogene TRBV3-2) and TRBJ2-7, with D tentatively TRBD2 (5 bases). The germline V gene has CDR1 LGHDT and CDR2 YNNKEL (reference sequence). V lost 0 bases and J lost 6, with 15 bases in between. The CDR3 covers 15 residues.

The chain combines TRBV29-1 with TRBJ1-1; D not certain. Germline CDR1 and CDR2: SQVTM and ANQGSEA. Trimming cost V 4 bases and J 1 base, with 16 bases left between them. The CDR3 is made up of 15 amino acids. The CDR3 coding sequence is TGCAGCGTTGTTCTTGTGGGCAGGTCGAACACTGAAGCTTTCTTT. Translated: CSVVLVGRSNTEAFF.

The chain employs TRBV12-5 and TRBJ1-2, with D possibly matching TRBD1 (5 bases). Germline CDR1 reads LGHNT; CDR2 reads FRNRAP. The CDR3 extends over 13 amino acids. V dropped 5 bases and J dropped 5 bases, with 12 bases sitting between them. CDR3 region: CASGKGAVYGYTF. CDR3 DNA sequence: TGTGCTAGTGGTAAAGGGGCGGTTTATGGCTACACCTTC.

This clone is a singleton in its sample. Other DNA variants within this sample encode the same CDR3. This chain uses TRBV6-5 with TRBJ1-6; D may be TRBD1 (6 bases). The CDR3 runs 14 residues. Germline CDR1 MNHEY, CDR2 SVGAGI. Between the trimmed V and J ends, which lost 9 bases and 0 bases, there was a span of 9 bases. The CDR3: CASTGSSYNSPLHF. The CDR3 DNA reads as TGTGCCAGTACAGGGAGCTCCTATAATTCACCCCTCCACTTT.

V gene TRBV9 combines with J gene TRBJ2-1; 7 bases match TRBD2. Per germline, CDR1 SGDLS and CDR2 YYNGEE. The CDR3 sequence is 13 residues long. V trimming: 4 bases; J trimming: 6 bases; junction bases outside the gene matches: 4. The CDR3 coding sequence is TGTGCCAGCAGCCCAAGACTAGCCAATGAGCAGTTCTTC. Residues: CASSPRLANEQFF.

This CDR3 reads CASSRSSYNEQFF. In nucleotides, the CDR3 is TGTGCCAGCAGCCGTAGCTCCTACAATGAGCAGTTCTTC. The J gene is TRBJ2-1, the V gene TRBV6-2 or TRBV6-3; D is uncertain. Between the trimmed V and J ends, which lost 6 bases and 0 bases, there was a span of 6 bases. Germline-derived CDR1 and CDR2 are MNHEY and SVGEGT. CDR3 length equals 13 residues.

This rearrangement joins TRBV6-5 to TRBJ2-5, with 8 bases identical to TRBD2. In germline, CDR1 is MNHEY, CDR2 SVGAGI. The CDR3 covers 15 residues. Trimming cost V 6 bases and J 5 bases; bases outside gene matches: 11. CDR3 bases: TGTGCCAGCAGGCCGGGAGGGGCAGGGACGGAGACCCAGTACTTC. This sequence encodes CASRPGGAGTETQYF.

This chain uses TRBV7-8 with TRBJ1-5; possibly TRBD1 for D (5 bases). The CDR3 has 13 residues. In germline, CDR1 is SGHVS, CDR2 FQNEAQ. V lost 4 bases and J 5 bases, leaving 9 bases between the germline ends. The CDR3 DNA follows: TGTGCCAGCAGCTATGCACAGGATCAGCCCCAGCATTTT. The encoded protein is CASSYAQDQPQHF.